Listed below are T cell receptor beta chains from one sample, sequenced in a study of CD8 T cells in ankylosing spondylitis. MiXCR, run by TCRdb on the 5' RACE reads, gives a single entry per CDR3 protein. The sample includes some 87,000 distinct CDR3 sequences, just under 9% of them seen just once. The sequenced sample consisted of blood, either unsorted or a sorted T cell fraction (not recorded which). These receptors were taken from a male donor with ankylosing spondylitis or in good health (not recorded which). The CDR3 runs from the conserved cysteine through the conserved F or W. A D gene is named only where the DNA matches it firmly. Size is omitted from some rows. Given values are once, few, many or a class for expanded clones.

D gene	V gene	clone size	J gene	CDR3 protein	CDR3 DNA
TRBD2	TRBV29-1	few	TRBJ2-5	CSGSRPGGAVETQYF	TGCAGCGGAAGCAGGCCCGGGGGGGCCGTGGAGACCCAGTACTTC
TRBD2	TRBV10-3	few	TRBJ2-5	CAMGGGNQETQYF	TGTGCCATGGGCGGGGGTAACCAAGAGACCCAGTACTTC
NA	TRBV28	many	TRBJ2-6	CASSSALRGSGANVLTF	TGTGCCAGCAGTTCAGCCCTGAGAGGTTCTGGGGCCAACGTCCTGACTTTC
NA	TRBV2	many	TRBJ2-5	CASGRTTVTQETQYF	TGTGCCAGCGGCAGGACGACAGTGACACAAGAGACCCAGTACTTC
TRBD1	TRBV7-9	many	TRBJ1-5	CASSRDRDQPQHF	TGTGCCAGCAGCCGCGACAGGGATCAGCCCCAGCATTTT
NA	TRBV7-8	many	TRBJ1-4	CASSLVGGEKLFF	TGTGCCAGCAGCTTAGTTGGGGGAGAAAAACTGTTTTTT
NA	TRBV6-5	many	TRBJ2-2	CASSYKGYTGELFF	TGTGCCAGCAGTTACAAGGGATACACCGGGGAGCTGTTTTTT
TRBD2	TRBV28	many	TRBJ2-7	CASSPALAGTAYEQYF	TGTGCCAGCAGTCCTGCCCTAGCGGGGACCGCCTACGAGCAGTACTTC
NA	TRBV2	NA	TRBJ2-3	CASSVAGTQLTDTQYF	TGTGCCAGCAGTGTGGCTGGGACACAATTAACAGATACGCAGTATTTT
NA	TRBV20-1	NA	TRBJ2-7	CSARAPDKNGNEQYF	TGCAGTGCTAGAGCCCCGGACAAAAACGGCAACGAGCAGTACTTC
TRBD2	TRBV20-1	many	TRBJ2-1	CSARDAGWLAGASVYNEQFF	TGCAGTGCTAGAGACGCCGGCTGGCTAGCGGGGGCCTCAGTTTACAATGAGCAGTTCTTC
TRBD1	TRBV6-1	many	TRBJ2-1	CASSRQGGIHNEQFF	TGTGCCAGCAGTAGACAGGGGGGGATCCACAATGAGCAGTTCTTC
NA	TRBV5-4	many	TRBJ1-1	CASSSYRLNTEAFF	TGTGCCAGCAGCTCGTACAGATTGAACACTGAAGCTTTCTTT
NA	TRBV27	many	TRBJ2-2	CASSLSRVAGELFF	TGTGCCAGCAGTTTATCCAGGGTAGCCGGGGAGCTGTTTTTT
TRBD1	TRBV15	few	TRBJ2-5	CATSKRDRGRQTQYF	TGTGCCACCAGCAAGCGGGACAGGGGGCGACAGACCCAGTACTTC
NA	TRBV7-6	few	TRBJ1-1	CASSRSGFTEAFF	TGTGCCAGCAGCCGCTCAGGGTTCACTGAAGCTTTCTTT
NA	TRBV9	many	TRBJ1-3	CASSVQGSSGNTIYF	TGTGCCAGCAGCGTACAGGGCAGCTCTGGAAACACCATATATTTT
TRBD1	TRBV6-1	many	TRBJ1-1	CASIRQGLINTEAFF	TGTGCCAGCATTCGACAGGGATTAATTAACACTGAAGCTTTCTTT
NA	TRBV15	many	TRBJ2-5	CATSDQETQYF	TGTGCCACCAGCGACCAAGAGACCCAGTACTTC
TRBD2	TRBV5-1	NA	TRBJ2-5	CASSLSPPAGGVKTQYF	TGCGCCAGCAGCTTGTCCCCCCCGGCTGGGGGGGTAAAGACCCAGTACTTC
TRBD1	TRBV6-1	many	TRBJ1-1	CASSRDRKNTEAFF	TGTGCCAGCAGTAGGGACAGAAAGAACACTGAAGCTTTCTTT
TRBD2	TRBV12-3/TRBV12-4	many	TRBJ2-1	CASSLVRASGLNEQFF	TGTGCCAGCAGTTTAGTTCGCGCTAGCGGGCTCAATGAGCAGTTCTTC
NA	TRBV7-2	few	TRBJ1-2	CASSFRDSYGYTF	TGTGCCAGCAGCTTCAGGGATTCCTATGGCTACACCTTC
TRBD1	TRBV29-1	many	TRBJ2-7	CSVTASRGTGGDEQYF	TGCAGCGTAACCGCCTCGAGGGGGACAGGGGGCGACGAGCAGTACTTC
TRBD2	TRBV3-1	many	TRBJ2-7	CASSPGLADYEQYF	TGTGCCAGCAGCCCCGGACTAGCGGACTACGAGCAGTACTTC
NA	TRBV20-1	many	TRBJ1-4	CSAPPGGTNEKLFF	TGCAGTGCCCCCCCCGGCGGGACTAATGAAAAACTGTTTTTT
NA	TRBV5-1	many	TRBJ2-1	CASSPVTLDEQFF	TGCGCCAGCAGCCCCGTGACCTTGGATGAGCAGTTCTTC
NA	TRBV5-1	many	TRBJ2-7	CASGARIDEQYF	TGCGCCAGCGGGGCCAGGATAGACGAGCAGTACTTC
TRBD1	TRBV27	many	TRBJ2-7	CASSTSGTAYEQYF	TGTGCCAGCAGTACGTCCGGGACAGCCTACGAGCAGTACTTC
TRBD1	TRBV7-2	few	TRBJ1-6	CASSLFTGGLNSPLHF	TGTGCCAGCAGCTTATTTACAGGGGGACTAAATTCACCCCTCCACTTT
NA	TRBV6-5	many	TRBJ2-3	CASSYSNSPPDTQYF	TGTGCCAGCAGTTACTCGAATTCCCCCCCAGATACGCAGTATTTT
NA	TRBV23-1	few	TRBJ2-7	CASSQCLSYEQYF	TGCGCCAGCAGTCAATGTCTGTCCTACGAGCAGTACTTC
NA	TRBV28	many	TRBJ2-5	CASRGSGDLQETQYF	TGTGCCAGCAGGGGCTCGGGAGACCTCCAAGAGACCCAGTACTTC
NA	TRBV20-1	few	TRBJ2-1	CCARDRSGAATYNEQFF	TGCTGTGCTAGAGATAGGTCAGGAGCGGCCACCTACAATGAGCAGTTCTTC
NA	TRBV7-9	few	TRBJ2-2	CASPPTNTGELFF	TGTGCCAGCCCTCCAACGAACACCGGGGAGCTGTTTTTT
TRBD2	TRBV11-2	many	TRBJ2-1	CASSLVASGGVFNEQFF	TGTGCCAGCAGCTTAGTTGCTAGCGGGGGGGTTTTTAATGAGCAGTTCTTC
NA	TRBV29-1	many	TRBJ2-2	CSVDGNTGELFF	TGCAGCGTTGACGGGAACACCGGGGAGCTGTTTTTT
NA	TRBV28	many	TRBJ1-6	CASSLSGVSSPLHF	TGTGCCAGCAGTTTATCGGGAGTTTCTTCACCCCTCCACTTT
NA	TRBV7-9	NA	TRBJ1-1	CASSAGQQNTEAFF	TGTGCCAGCAGCGCAGGACAGCAGAACACTGAAGCTTTCTTT
TRBD2	TRBV19	NA	TRBJ2-2	CASSIPGLAGVLSAGELFF	TGTGCCAGTAGTATCCCGGGACTAGCGGGGGTACTTTCCGCCGGGGAGCTGTTTTTT
TRBD2	TRBV15	many	TRBJ2-7	CATSRAVPSGANEQYF	TGTGCCACCAGCAGAGCTGTCCCTAGCGGGGCCAACGAGCAGTACTTC
TRBD1	TRBV6-1	many	TRBJ2-1	CASWRDRGRDEQFF	TGTGCCAGCTGGAGGGACAGGGGGCGCGATGAGCAGTTCTTC